This TCR beta chain was obtained from a study of T cells in tumors after PD-1 blockade. On the study more broadly: Treatment was either pembrolizumab 200 mg every 3 weeks or cemiplimab 350 mg every 2 weeks. Daily vismodegib 150 mg continued in a subset of anti-PD-1-treated patients.

Genomic DNA template from tumor biopsies or peripheral blood, 616 ng to 6,004 ng input. CDR1 is MNHNS and CDR2 is SASEGT in the germline V gene. V was trimmed by 6 bases and J by 7 bases, leaving 7 bases between them. This CDR3 spans 11 amino acids. TCRdb's table, derived via immunoSEQ multiplex PCR, lists solely in-frame clones and lacks some. The data hold 45,000 to 60,000 clones, with roughly 80% observed a single time. The V gene is TRBV6-1, the J gene TRBJ2-1, with no clear D. The source is a human donor with basal cell carcinoma. The input for sequencing was PBMCs, taken before anti-PD-1 treatment. The CDR3 region has the DNA TGTGCCAGCAGCCCGGAAAATGAGCAGTTCTTC. Translated, it gives CASSPENEQFF.